These 12 T cell receptor beta chains were all obtained from the same sample, sequenced in a study of beta chain features in type 1 diabetes. Whole-study findings and limits: Among patients with Type 1 diabetes, TCRB CDR3s were moderately but significantly shorter in every one of the four CD4+ subsets.

Reverse transcribing all isolated RNA meant expressed TCRB transcripts were sequenced. TCRdb keeps only in-frame clones here, not all; method: immunoSEQ multiplex PCR. The sample holds around 650,000 clones; around 12% are singletons and the top ten take around 0.12%. These receptors lack a known antigen. Sequenced material: naive CD4+ T cells from blood. Receptors originate from a man aged 30 to 39 with type 1 diabetes.

This clone has only a few counts. Sequence at one end of the junction differs from germline and may be a read error. This sequence joins TRBV2 and TRBJ2-1; 9 bases map to TRBD1. Germline V gene data show CDR1 as SNHLY and CDR2 as FYNNEI. The CDR3 length is 15 residues. DNA for the CDR3: TGTGCCAGTTCGGACAGGGGTAGCCCTTACAATGAACAGTTCTTC. Its protein is CASSDRGSPYNEQFF.

This clone occurred a few times. The chain joins TRBV25-1 to TRBJ2-3; 8 nucleotides align to TRBD1. Losses at the gene ends were 6 bases for V and 4 bases for J; bases not matched to a gene: 0. Germline V gene data show CDR1 as MGHDK and CDR2 as SYGVNS. The CDR3 length is 12 residues. CDR3 residues: CASRTGADTQYF. CDR3 in DNA: TGTGCCAGCAGGACAGGGGCAGATACGCAGTATTTT.

This clone was observed a handful of times. The chain recombines TRBV19 with TRBJ2-1; 10 bases map to TRBD2. The length of the CDR3 is 16 residues. The germline gives CDR1 LNHDA, CDR2 SQIVND (reference sequence). J lost 4 bases, V lost 7 bases, and 10 bases had no gene match. CDR3 coding DNA: TGTGCCAGTACTATCAAGCTAGCGGGGGTATACAATGAGCAGTTCTTC. This gives the protein CASTIKLAGVYNEQFF.

This clone was found a few times. The CDR3 reads CACLGGKETQYF. The CDR3, as DNA: TGTGCCTGCCTAGGGGGGAAGGAGACCCAGTACTTC. The chain uses TRBV30 and TRBJ2-5; perhaps D is TRBD1 or TRBD2 (6 bases each). Germline V gives CDR1 GTSNPN, CDR2 SVGIG (reference sequence). The CDR3 totals 12 residues. The V end was cut by 6 bases, the J end by 5 bases, with 13 bases between.

This clone showed up just a few times. The chain carries TRBV7-2 and TRBJ2-2; D not certain. Germline CDR1 is SGHTA and CDR2 is FQGNSA. The CDR3 runs to 14 residues. Deletions cut 7 bases from V and 0 bases from J, with 9 bases between. The CDR3 region has the DNA TGTGCCAGCATCACGATGGCGAACACCGGGGAGCTGTTTTTT. This gives the protein CASITMANTGELFF.

A few counts support this clone. The chain has TRBV5-4 and TRBJ2-2; TRBD2 matches 7 bases. V shed 5 bases and J 8 bases; nucleotides not matched to a gene: 15. Per germline, CDR1 SGHNT and CDR2 YYREEE (reference sequence). The CDR3 is 16 amino acids. The DNA of the CDR3 is TGTGCCAGCAGTCGAAAGCGGGGAAACTCTCCGGGGGAGCTGTTTTTT. It encodes CASSRKRGNSPGELFF.

The table lists this clone with a few counts. V usage is TRBV19 and J usage is TRBJ1-5; D gene uncertain. The CDR3 is made up of 14 amino acids. Germline lookup yields CDR1 LNHDA and CDR2 SQIVND (reference sequence). The germline V and J ends were trimmed by 7 bases and 3 bases, with 13 bases remaining between them. As DNA, the CDR3 is TGTGCCAGTACCTCCACACCGATCAATCAGCCCCAGCATTTT. This encodes CASTSTPINQPQHF.

This clone came up a few times. The chain carries TRBV25-1 and TRBJ2-3, with no clear D. Germline values: CDR1 MGHDK, CDR2 SYGVNS. The CDR3 runs 15 residues. V lost 3 bases to trimming and J lost 2 bases, with 12 bases between them. The CDR3 here is CASSDAKAHTDTQYF. In nucleotides, the CDR3 is TGTGCCAGCAGTGACGCGAAGGCACACACAGATACGCAGTATTTT. Complete variable domain (other parts from reference TRBV25-1 and TRBJ2-3): EADIYQTPRYLVIGTGKKITLECSQTMGHDKMYWYQQDPGMELHLIHYSYGVNSTEKGDLSSESTVSRIRTEHFPLTLESARPSHTSQYLCASSDAKAHTDTQYFGPGTRLTVL.

V usage is TRBV30 and J usage is TRBJ1-5; 11 bases map to TRBD1. J lost 4 bases, V lost 1 base, and 6 bases had no gene match. The CDR3 has 16 residues. Germline V gives CDR1 GTSNPN, CDR2 SVGIG (reference sequence). CDR3 coding DNA: TGTGCCTGGAGTGGGACAGGGGGCTTGGGGAATCAGCCCCAGCATTTT. It codes for CAWSGTGGLGNQPQHF.

The sample holds a few counts of this clone. V is TRBV7-3 and J is TRBJ2-7, with D unresolved. The germline V and J ends were trimmed by 2 bases and 0 bases, with 11 bases remaining between them. CDR3 length: 15 amino acids. Per the germline V gene, CDR1 is SGHTA and CDR2 is FQGTGA. The CDR3 DNA is TGTGCCAGCAGCTTAGTCGGGTCCAGCTCCTACGAGCAGTACTTC. Amino acids: CASSLVGSSSYEQYF.

This chain uses TRBV11-2 with TRBJ1-5, with TRBD1 matching over 7 bases. Germline V gives CDR1 SGHAT, CDR2 FQNNGV. There are 14 residues in the CDR3. V was pared by 5 bases and J by 6 bases, with 7 bases of the junction left unmatched. The CDR3 DNA sequence: TGTGCCAGCAGCGGGGAGGGGGCAAGTCAGCCCCAGCATTTT. Amino acid sequence: CASSGEGASQPQHF.

This clone has more than one count but fewer than ten. The V call is TRBV7-2, the J call TRBJ1-4, with no clear D. The CDR3 loop spans 17 amino acids. V lost 5 bases and J lost 0, with 16 bases in between. Germline V gives CDR1 SGHTA, CDR2 FQGNSA. The CDR3 here is CASSRGVRGATNEKLFF. DNA of the CDR3: TGTGCCAGCAGCCGGGGTGTCCGGGGTGCAACTAATGAAAAACTGTTTTTT. Supplemented by reference TRBV7-2 and TRBJ1-4, the full variable domain reads GAGVSQSPSNKVTEKGKDVELRCDPISGHTALYWYRQSLGQGLEFLIYFQGNSAPDKSGLPSDRFSAERTGGSVSTLTIQRTQQEDSAVYLCASSRGVRGATNEKLFFGSGTQLSVL.